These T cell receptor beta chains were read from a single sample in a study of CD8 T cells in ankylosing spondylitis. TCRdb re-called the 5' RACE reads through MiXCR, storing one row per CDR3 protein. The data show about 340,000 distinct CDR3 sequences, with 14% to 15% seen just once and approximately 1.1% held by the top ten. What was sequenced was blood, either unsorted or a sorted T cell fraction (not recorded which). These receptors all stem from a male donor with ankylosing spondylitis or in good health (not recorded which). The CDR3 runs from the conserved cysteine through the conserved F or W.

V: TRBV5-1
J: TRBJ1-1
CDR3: CASSRGGGLGTEAFF

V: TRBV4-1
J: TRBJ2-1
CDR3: CASSQASPSGSDEQFF

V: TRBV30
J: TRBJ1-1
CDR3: CAWTHWGRTEAFF

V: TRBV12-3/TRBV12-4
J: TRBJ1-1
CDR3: CASSLFLTAAEAFF

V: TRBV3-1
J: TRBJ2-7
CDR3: CASSQDATGVYEQYF

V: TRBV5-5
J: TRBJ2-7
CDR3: CASSKDSGHYEQYF

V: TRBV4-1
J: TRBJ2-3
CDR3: CASSHGLATDTQYF

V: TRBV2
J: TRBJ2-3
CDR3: CASKLRPIADTQYF

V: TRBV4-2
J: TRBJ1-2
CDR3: CASSSGTGPNYGYTF

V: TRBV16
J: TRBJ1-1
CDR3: CASSQSARRAFF

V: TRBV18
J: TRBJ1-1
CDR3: CASSPRNLNTEAFF

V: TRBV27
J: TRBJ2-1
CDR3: CASSLQGEYNEQFF

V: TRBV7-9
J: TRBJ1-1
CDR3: CASSLPPAATEAFF

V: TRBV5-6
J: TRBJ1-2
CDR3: CASSFRTGRDYGYTF

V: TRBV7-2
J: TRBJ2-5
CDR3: CASSLEASSRTQYF

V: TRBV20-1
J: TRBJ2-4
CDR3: CSARDRGNIQYF

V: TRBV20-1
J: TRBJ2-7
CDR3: CSAPRARSSYEQYF

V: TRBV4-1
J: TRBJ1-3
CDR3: CASSQYESSSGNTIYF

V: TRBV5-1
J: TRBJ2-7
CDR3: CASSLGDQGGEQYF